The subject of this entry is one T cell receptor beta chain. This clonotype was counted at least ten times. Its antigen is currently not known. No quality values exist for individual bases; no much larger clone is one base distant. This sample is drawn from a study of molecular identifiers for immune sequencing clone quantification (dated by TCRdb to the late 2010s). A note on the overall study: For a replicate experiment, RNA from around 20,000 or 100,000 naive CD8 T cells was divided into five aliquots, of which four were sequenced. CD8 T cells were used in a methods study to benchmark molecular-identifier clustering-based TCR repertoire sequencing (MIDCIRS) and TCR RNA copy counting. Study-wide findings and limitations: Highly expanded clone sizes could be underestimated if identical TCR molecules share a barcode. The naive libraries included spiked-in Jurkat TCR RNA (under eleven copies' worth), and this Jurkat TCR RNA is not part of the donor repertoire. Spiked-in Jurkat TCR RNA equivalent to a single cell was reported to be detectable even among approximately 1.1 million naive CD8 T cells. When barcode sub-clustering was omitted, TCR diversity was inflated by chimeric consensus sequences, with chimeras reaching as high as 47%. Modeling indicated approximately 3.2 TCR RNA copies recovered per cell, compared with 9 to 10 by digital PCR, which implies a capture efficiency of around 30%. In CMV-specific effector cells, clones with more than 20 RNA copies contained over 98% of molecules, whereas in naive cells such clones contained under 1% of molecules.

V drops 4 bases and J drops 7 bases, leaving 10 bases in between. Per the germline V gene, LGHNA is the CDR1 and YSLEER is the CDR2. Measured from the cysteine to the phenylalanine, the CDR3 is 13 residues long. Only the CDR3 part of the read is kept: 39 bases, read in frame from the first base. Libraries were constructed by PCR. Sequencing relied on a NextSeq 500. Bulk TCR libraries were generated as previously described, with the TCR primers listed in Table S5 used. The Qiagen AllPrep DNA/RNA kit was used to purify total RNA. Before any analysis, reads coming from multiple sequencing runs of the same library were combined into one pool. As for the authors' bioinformatics: Only reads with exact TCR constant sequence were kept, trimmed to 150 nt, and grouped by their 12-nt molecular barcodes. Reads in each barcode group were sub-clustered using a 15% Levenshtein threshold, and a quality-weighted consensus sequence was built for each RNA molecule. Non-functional sequences were filtered out, along with any lower-count sequence sitting one edit away from another sequence. Based on fitting two negative binomial distributions, any barcode sub-cluster with under 20% of the maximum read count was discarded. TCRdb reanalyzed the raw reads on its own, using fastp at Q25 for trimming and MiXCR for clone calling, and kept in-frame beta chains. Rows matching on CDR3 protein sequence are summarized as one entry with the most common DNA and genes. TCRdb's processing, not the authors' own work, is the source of the V and J calls. Counted in this sample were over 65,000 distinct CDR3 sequences; around 27% of them appeared once. Of the sample, 0.7% to 0.8% is held by the ten largest clones.

Libraries of naive CD8 T cells were built from anywhere between about 18,000 and 1,000,000 sorted cells, with 10%, 30% or 50% of the purified RNA used. Naive CD8 T cells were FACS-sorted as CD8+CD4-CCR7+CD45RA+ on a BD FACSAria II into RLT Plus buffer. To test detection sensitivity, Jurkat RNA equal to 9 to 10 TCR copies was added to samples of about 18,000-1,100,000 naive CD8 T cells. Enrichment of CD8 T cells was done with RosetteSep CD8+ T Cell Enrichment Cocktail plus Ficoll-Paque, and ACK red cell lysis came afterward. Sequencing was performed on naive CD8+ T cells from blood, with Jurkat cell RNA spiked in. The cell subset or site label corresponds to: FACS-sorted CD8+CD4-CCR7+CD45RA+ naive T cells. This TCR came from a human donor in good health. Some libraries in this study had Jurkat cell RNA spiked in. The rearrangement joined TRBV4-3 to TRBJ2-2, with TRBD2 perhaps the D gene, on 5 matching bases. The base sequence is TGCGCCAGCAGCCCGGGAATGAGCGGGGAGCTGTTTTTT. Translation gives CASSPGMSGELFF.